These 18 T cell receptor beta chains were sequenced from one sample in a study of blood T cell repertoires in COVID-19. Using immunoSEQ multiplex PCR, the repertoire was profiled, and TCRdb retains in-frame clones only, with some absent. The sample lists 150,000 or so clones, roughly nine tenths occurring once. The sample consisted of PBMCs or T cells enriched from blood (not recorded which). The receptor source for this set is a human donor with acute COVID-19. The donor label of this sample is uncertain.

V is TRBV18 and J is TRBJ2-3, with 8 bases fitting TRBD1. V lost 3 bases and J lost 2; bases outside the gene matches: 10. The CDR3 has 17 residues. From germline, CDR1 is KGHSH and CDR2 LQKENI. The CDR3 region is CASSPFPQGAATDTQYF. The CDR3 DNA reads as TGTGCCAGCTCACCGTTCCCCCAGGGGGCAGCCACAGATACGCAGTATTTT.

The V call is TRBV5-4, the J call TRBJ2-7, with 8 bases that match TRBD2. This CDR3 contains 14 residues. CDR1 is SGHNT and CDR2 is YYREEE in the germline V gene (reference sequence). V lost 4 bases to trimming and J lost 5 bases; unmatched junction nucleotides: 8. DNA for the CDR3: TGTGCCAGCAGCCCGGGGGGGGCCAGGGACGAGCAGTACTTC. This codes for CASSPGGARDEQYF.

This clone turned up a few times. The V call is TRBV6-4, the J call TRBJ2-7; D might be TRBD2 (6 bases). This CDR3 is built from 14 residues. Germline CDR1 is MRHNA and CDR2 is SNTAGT. V shed 4 bases and J shed 2 bases, with 12 bases lying between them. The DNA of the CDR3 is TGTGCCAGCAGTGGACTCGGGGGTCCCTACGAGCAGTACTTC. This codes for CASSGLGGPYEQYF.

The chain links TRBV18 to TRBJ2-7, with a possible D match to TRBD2 (5 bases). CDR1 and CDR2 from the germline V gene are KGHSH and LQKENI. This CDR3 region has 13 residues. The germline V and J ends were trimmed by 3 bases and 6 bases, with 12 bases remaining between them. The CDR3 loop reads CASSPSTIGEQYF. As DNA, the CDR3 is TGTGCCAGCTCACCCTCGACTATTGGCGAGCAGTACTTC.

V is TRBV27 and J is TRBJ1-4, with 7 bases fitting TRBD1. Trimming at V came to 10 bases and at J to 7 bases, leaving 6 bases not matched to a gene. The CDR3 extends over 12 amino acids. Germline V gives CDR1 MNHEY, CDR2 SMNVEV (reference sequence). The CDR3 region has the DNA TGTGCCACTCGACAGGGTCGTGAAAAACTGTTTTTT. Translation gives CATRQGREKLFF.

The chain uses TRBV10-1 and TRBJ1-2; 7 bases fit TRBD1. V lost 10 bases to trimming and J lost 0 bases; unmatched junction nucleotides: 5. CDR1 and CDR2 (germline): WNHNN, SYGVQD (reference sequence). This CDR3 has 13 residues. Written as DNA, the CDR3 is TGCGCCACCCAAGACAGGGCTAACTATGGCTACACCTTC. Amino acids: CATQDRANYGYTF.

J is TRBJ1-1 and V is TRBV18; D unresolved. CDR3 size: 14 residues. Trimming pared 2 bases from V and 6 bases from J, leaving 13 bases between. CDR1 is KGHSH, CDR2 LQKENI, per germline. The CDR3 here is CASSPGGGLPEAFF. CDR3 in DNA: TGTGCCAGCTCACCAGGAGGCGGGTTGCCTGAAGCTTTCTTT.

The chain recombines TRBV18 with TRBJ1-5, with 10 bases lining up with TRBD1. The CDR3 covers 15 residues. V lost 2 bases, J lost 6 bases, and 4 bases stayed unmatched. CDR1 and CDR2 from the germline V gene are KGHSH and LQKENI. As DNA, the CDR3 is TGTGCCAGCTCACCAAGACAGGGGGCAGTTCAGCCCCAGCATTTT. Protein: CASSPRQGAVQPQHF.

The chain links TRBV9 to TRBJ2-5; no clear D. The V end was cut by 2 bases, the J end by 1 base, with 6 bases between. From germline, CDR1 is SGDLS and CDR2 YYNGEE. This CDR3 is 13 amino acids long. CDR3 sequence: CASSVGIQETQYF. The CDR3 nucleotides read TGTGCCAGCAGCGTGGGCATCCAAGAGACCCAGTACTTC.

The chain employs TRBV27 and TRBJ1-5; no definite D call. Looked up from germline, CDR1 is MNHEY and CDR2 is SMNVEV (reference sequence). This CDR3 spans 16 amino acids. Trimming pared 8 bases from V and 6 bases from J, leaving 23 bases between. CDR3 DNA sequence: TGTGCCAGCGGTCCGGCGGCGGGCGTGCCGTTTCAGCCCCAGCATTTT. Its translation: CASGPAAGVPFQPQHF.

The chain is built from TRBV10-1 and TRBJ1-4; 8 bases are a match to TRBD1. With V trimmed by 8 bases and J by 8 bases, 7 bases remained unmatched. The CDR3 extends over 13 amino acids. CDR1 is WNHNN and CDR2 is SYGVQD in the germline V gene (reference sequence). This chain's CDR3 is CASSRGPGEKLFF. The CDR3 bases are TGCGCCAGCTCCAGGGGGCCTGGAGAAAAACTGTTTTTT.

This chain connects TRBV15 to TRBJ2-3; D perhaps matches TRBD1 (6 bases). Germline loops: CDR1 LNHNV, CDR2 YYDKDF (reference sequence). Trimming removed 4 bases at V and 4 bases at J, with 15 bases between. CDR3 length equals 15 residues. CDR3 bases: TGTGCCACCAGCACGTCGGCAGGGGTGTCAGATACGCAGTATTTT. The encoded protein is CATSTSAGVSDTQYF. Combining the CDR3 with reference TRBV15 and TRBJ2-3 gives the whole variable domain DAMVIQNPRYQVTQFGKPVTLSCSQTLNHNVMYWYQQKSSQAPKLLFHYYDKDFNNEADTPDNFQSRRPNTSFCFLDIRSPGLGDTAMYLCATSTSAGVSDTQYFGPGTRLTVL.

The J gene is TRBJ2-4, the V gene TRBV18; no firm D call. The V gene's germline CDR1 is KGHSH and CDR2 LQKENI. Deletions cut 0 bases from V and 5 bases from J, with 17 bases between. The CDR3 length is 17 residues. The chain's CDR3 is CASSPPARPTNQNIQYF. The CDR3 DNA sequence: TGTGCCAGCTCACCACCGGCAAGACCTACTAATCAAAACATTCAGTACTTC. The entire variable domain, with the rest obtained from reference TRBV18 and TRBJ2-4, is as follows: NAGVMQNPRHLVRRRGQEARLRCSPMKGHSHVYWYRQLPEEGLKFMVYLQKENIIDESGMPKERFSAEFPKEGPSILRIQQVVRGDSAAYFCASSPPARPTNQNIQYFGAGTRLSVL.

The chain couples TRBV28 to TRBJ1-1; tentatively, D is TRBD1 (5 bases). CDR3 length: 14 amino acids. CDR1 is MDHEN, CDR2 SYDVKM, per germline. The V end lost 3 bases, the J end lost 4 bases, and 12 bases lay between the germline ends. Here the CDR3 reads CASSLVSGGTEAFF. In DNA form, the CDR3 reads TGTGCCAGCAGTTTGGTCTCGGGGGGCACTGAAGCTTTCTTT. Full variable domain (outside the CDR3, taken from reference TRBV28 and TRBJ1-1): DVKVTQSSRYLVKRTGEKVFLECVQDMDHENMFWYRQDPGLGLRLIYFSYDVKMKEKGDIPEGYSVSREKKERFSLILESASTNQTSMYLCASSLVSGGTEAFFGQGTRLTVV.

The J gene is TRBJ1-2, the V gene TRBV2; no clear D gene. The CDR3 consists of 15 residues. V lost 0 bases to trimming and J lost 0 bases, with 8 bases between them. Germline CDR1 is SNHLY and CDR2 is FYNNEI. The CDR3 here is CASSEALPANYGYTF. In nucleotides, the CDR3 is TGTGCCAGCAGTGAAGCGCTTCCAGCTAACTATGGCTACACCTTC.

The chain uses TRBV10-2 and TRBJ1-5; 8 bases match TRBD1. V lost 3 bases to trimming and J lost 3 bases; unmatched junction nucleotides: 4. Germline assignment: CDR1 WSHSY and CDR2 SAAADI. This CDR3 is built from 15 residues. The CDR3: CASSEQGGVNQPQHF. The CDR3 DNA reads TGCGCCAGCAGTGAACAGGGGGGAGTCAATCAGCCCCAGCATTTT.

This chain joins TRBV14 and TRBJ2-3, with a weak D call TRBD1 (5 bases). Trimming took 4 bases from V and 3 from J, leaving 11 bases between them. CDR1 is SGHDN and CDR2 is FVKESK in the germline V gene. The CDR3 contains 14 residues. The CDR3 DNA reads TGTGCCAGCAGCCGGACCTCAGGGACAGATACGCAGTATTTT. Its translation is CASSRTSGTDTQYF. Full variable domain (missing parts from reference TRBV14 and TRBJ2-3): EAGVTQFPSHSVIEKGQTVTLRCDPISGHDNLYWYRRVMGKEIKFLLHFVKESKQDESGMPNNRFLAERTGGTYSTLKVQPAELEDSGVYFCASSRTSGTDTQYFGPGTRLTVL.

V usage is TRBV30 and J usage is TRBJ2-3, with D possibly matching TRBD1 (6 bases). Germline V gives CDR1 GTSNPN, CDR2 SVGIG (reference sequence). V was pared by 0 bases and J by 0 bases, with 10 bases between. The CDR3 runs 15 residues. The CDR3 DNA follows: TGTGCCTGGAGTGTATACCAGGGGAGCACAGATACGCAGTATTTT. Residues: CAWSVYQGSTDTQYF.